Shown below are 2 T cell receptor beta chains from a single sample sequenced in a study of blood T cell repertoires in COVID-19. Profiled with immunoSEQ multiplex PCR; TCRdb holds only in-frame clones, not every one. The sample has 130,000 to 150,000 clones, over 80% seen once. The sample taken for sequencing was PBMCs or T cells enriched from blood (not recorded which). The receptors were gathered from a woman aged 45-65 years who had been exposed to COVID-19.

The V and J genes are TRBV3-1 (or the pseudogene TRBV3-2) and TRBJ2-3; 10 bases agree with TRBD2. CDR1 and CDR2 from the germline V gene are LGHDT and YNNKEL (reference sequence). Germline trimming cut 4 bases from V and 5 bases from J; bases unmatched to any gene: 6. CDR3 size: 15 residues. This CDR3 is CASSRIAGGLDTQYF. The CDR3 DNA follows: TGTGCCAGCAGCCGTATAGCGGGAGGATTAGATACGCAGTATTTT.

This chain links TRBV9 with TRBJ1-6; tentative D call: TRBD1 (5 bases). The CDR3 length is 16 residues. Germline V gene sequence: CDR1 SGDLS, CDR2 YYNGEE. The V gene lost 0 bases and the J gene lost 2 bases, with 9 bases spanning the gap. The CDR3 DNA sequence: TGTGCCAGCAGCGTAGAGGGGAGGACCTATAATTCACCCCTCCACTTT. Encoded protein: CASSVEGRTYNSPLHF.